Following are 14 T cell receptor beta chains from one sample sequenced in a study of Tregs in tolerant kidney transplant recipients. Recipients received nonmyeloablative bone marrow transplants from related graft donors, with transient mixed chimerism. Profiling relied on immunoSEQ multiplex PCR, and the TCRdb table lists in-frame clones only, not all of them. The table includes about 52,000 clones, roughly nine tenths detected once. The sequenced sample was CD8+ T cells from blood (PBMCs), obtained 24 months after the transplant. The receptor source for this set is a human patient who received a combined kidney and bone marrow transplant. Certain T cells may be donor cells from the graft.

V and J are TRBV9 and TRBJ2-3, with 14 bases identical to TRBD2. The CDR3 loop spans 16 amino acids. J was trimmed by 9 bases and V by 5 bases; bases with no gene match: 11. The germline V gene has CDR1 SGDLS and CDR2 YYNGEE. The CDR3 DNA is TGTGCCAGCAGTCCTCCCCCCGGGACTAGCGGGAGCACGCAGTATTTT. Encoded protein: CASSPPPGTSGSTQYF.

This clone was recorded once. The chain has TRBV7-6 and TRBJ2-3; 7 bases map to TRBD1. CDR1 SGHVS and CDR2 FNYEAQ come from the germline V gene. CDR3 length: 15 amino acids. V lost 5 bases and J lost 5; bases outside the gene matches: 10. CDR3 loop: CASSLNGTVRDTQYF. DNA for the CDR3: TGTGCCAGCAGCCTAAATGGGACAGTTCGAGATACGCAGTATTTT.

This chain connects TRBV5-1 to TRBJ2-1, with TRBD2 matching 10 bases. The CDR3 extends over 15 amino acids. V was clipped by 2 bases and J by 6 bases; unmatched bases: 5. CDR1 is SGHRS, CDR2 YFSETQ, per germline. CDR3 sequence: CASSFGLAGANEQFF. For the CDR3, the DNA is TGCGCCAGCAGCTTTGGGCTAGCGGGAGCCAATGAGCAGTTCTTC.

V is TRBV7-9 and J is TRBJ1-5; TRBD1 matches at 7 bases. CDR1 SEHNR and CDR2 FQNEAQ come from the germline V gene (reference sequence). Trimming cost V 5 bases and J 2 bases; bases outside gene matches: 3. This CDR3 has 14 residues. The CDR3 here is CASSLDRGNQPQHF. The CDR3 DNA reads as TGTGCCAGCAGCCTAGACAGGGGCAATCAGCCCCAGCATTTT.

Here the CDR3 reads CATQTMGGTGEANVLTF. The CDR3 DNA sequence: TGTGCCACTCAAACTATGGGAGGGACAGGGGAGGCCAACGTCCTGACTTTC. The chain recombines TRBV2 with TRBJ2-6; 10 bases match TRBD1. The CDR3 has 17 amino acids. J gave up 6 bases and V 10 bases, and 15 bases lay outside the gene matches. The germline V gene has CDR1 SNHLY and CDR2 FYNNEI.

V is TRBV2 and J is TRBJ1-5; 8 bases line up with TRBD1. Trimming removed 6 bases from V and 1 base from J; junction bases left unmatched: 5. From germline, CDR1 is SNHLY and CDR2 FYNNEI. This CDR3 is built from 15 residues. The chain's CDR3 is CASSQTGGSNQPQHF. The DNA of the CDR3 is TGTGCCAGCAGCCAAACAGGGGGAAGCAATCAGCCCCAGCATTTT.

The chain joins TRBV30 to TRBJ2-7; 12 bases are a match to TRBD2. Germline loops: CDR1 GTSNPN, CDR2 SVGIG (reference sequence). The length of the CDR3 is 14 residues. After removal of 3 bases from V and 3 bases from J, the junction contained 3 bases not matched to a gene. CDR3 nucleotides: TGTGCCTGGAGCCAACTAGCGGGAGGCTACGAGCAGTACTTC. It yields the protein CAWSQLAGGYEQYF.

V usage is TRBV4-2 and J usage is TRBJ2-1; 15 bases are shared with TRBD2. Trimming cost V 1 base and J 4 bases; bases outside gene matches: 2. CDR1 LGHNA and CDR2 YNFKEQ come from the germline V gene. The CDR3 has 17 residues. The CDR3 loop is CASSQGTSGGGYNEQFF. The CDR3 DNA reads TGTGCCAGCAGCCAAGGGACTAGCGGGGGGGGTTACAATGAGCAGTTCTTC.

The chain is built from TRBV15 and TRBJ2-1; TRBD1 matches 7 bases. The CDR3 has 15 amino acids. CDR1 and CDR2 from the germline V gene are LNHNV and YYDKDF (reference sequence). The J segment lost 1 base and the V segment lost 3 bases, leaving 3 bases of the junction unmatched. CDR3 bases: TGTGCCACCAGCAGGAGACAGGGATCCTACAATGAGCAGTTCTTC. It specifies CATSRRQGSYNEQFF.

The rearrangement links TRBV6-5 to TRBJ2-7; possible D gene TRBD1, 5 bases. This CDR3 region has 16 residues. Trimming removed 0 bases at V and 4 bases at J, with 16 bases between. The germline gives CDR1 MNHEY, CDR2 SVGAGI. CDR3: CASSYSKGRLSYEQYF. The CDR3 DNA reads as TGTGCCAGCAGTTACTCGAAGGGGCGTCTTTCATACGAGCAGTACTTC.

This clone was observed a handful of times. The chain employs TRBV27 and TRBJ1-4; D call uncertain. The CDR3 spans 11 residues. Looked up from germline, CDR1 is MNHEY and CDR2 is SMNVEV (reference sequence). Trimming pared 3 bases from V and 14 bases from J, leaving 10 bases between. CDR3 bases: TGTGCCAGCAGTTTGCTTGAGAATCTGTTTTTT. It yields the protein CASSLLENLFF.

The CDR3 DNA reads TGTGCCAGTAGTATAGATGGGTGGGACAGGGAGGCAGATACGCAGTATTTT. This gives the protein CASSIDGWDREADTQYF. J is TRBJ2-3 and V is TRBV19, with 9 bases fitting TRBD1. V lost 0 bases, J lost 4 bases, and 8 bases stayed unmatched. The length of the CDR3 is 17 residues. CDR1 and CDR2 (germline): LNHDA, SQIVND (reference sequence).

Regarding this clone: Different DNA sequences within this sample yield the same CDR3. The chain carries TRBV27 and TRBJ1-6; no clear D. Germline CDR1 is MNHEY and CDR2 is SMNVEV (reference sequence). V was trimmed by 1 base and J by 7 bases, leaving 14 bases between them. The CDR3 is made up of 16 amino acids. CDR3 residues: CASSLWLPGKNSPLHF. DNA for the CDR3: TGTGCCAGCAGTTTATGGCTACCGGGAAAAAATTCACCCCTCCACTTT.

The chain recombines TRBV4-1 with TRBJ2-5; D is possibly TRBD1 (5 bases). CDR1 is MGHRA, CDR2 YSYEKL, per germline. This CDR3 is 14 amino acids long. Trimming removed 3 bases at V and 0 bases at J, with 8 bases between. This CDR3 is CASSQTEHQETQYF. CDR3 nucleotide sequence: TGCGCCAGCAGCCAGACAGAGCACCAAGAGACCCAGTACTTC.